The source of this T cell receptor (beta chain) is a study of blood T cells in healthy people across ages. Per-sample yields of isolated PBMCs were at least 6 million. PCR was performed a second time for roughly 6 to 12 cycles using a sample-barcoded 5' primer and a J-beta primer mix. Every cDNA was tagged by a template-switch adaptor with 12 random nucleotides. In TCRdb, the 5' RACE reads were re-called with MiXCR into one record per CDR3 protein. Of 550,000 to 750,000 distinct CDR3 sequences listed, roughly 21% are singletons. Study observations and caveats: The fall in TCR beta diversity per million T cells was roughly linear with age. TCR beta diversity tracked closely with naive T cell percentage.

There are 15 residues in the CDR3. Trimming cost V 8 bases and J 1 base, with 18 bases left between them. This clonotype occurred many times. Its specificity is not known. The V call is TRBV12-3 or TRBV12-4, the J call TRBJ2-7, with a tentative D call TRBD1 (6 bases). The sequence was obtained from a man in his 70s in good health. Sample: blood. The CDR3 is CASGTQVSESYEQYF. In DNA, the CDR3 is TGTGCCAGCGGGACACAGGTTTCTGAGTCCTACGAGCAGTACTTC.